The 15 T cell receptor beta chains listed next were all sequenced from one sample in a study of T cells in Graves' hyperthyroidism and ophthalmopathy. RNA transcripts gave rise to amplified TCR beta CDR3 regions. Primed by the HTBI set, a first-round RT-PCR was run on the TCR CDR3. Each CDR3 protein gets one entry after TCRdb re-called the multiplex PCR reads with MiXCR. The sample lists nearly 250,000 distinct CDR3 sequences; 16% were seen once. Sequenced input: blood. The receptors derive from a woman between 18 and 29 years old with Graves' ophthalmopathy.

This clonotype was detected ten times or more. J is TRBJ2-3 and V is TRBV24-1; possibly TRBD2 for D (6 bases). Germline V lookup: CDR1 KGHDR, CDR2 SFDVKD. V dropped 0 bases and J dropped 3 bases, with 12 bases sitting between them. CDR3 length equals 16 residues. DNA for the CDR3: TGTGCCACCAGTGATTTGCGCTTTGCGGGAACAGATACGCAGTATTTT. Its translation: CATSDLRFAGTDTQYF.

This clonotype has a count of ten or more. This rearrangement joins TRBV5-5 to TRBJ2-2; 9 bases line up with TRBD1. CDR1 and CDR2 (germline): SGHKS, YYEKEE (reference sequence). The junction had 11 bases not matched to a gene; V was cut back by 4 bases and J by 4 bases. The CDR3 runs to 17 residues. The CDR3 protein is CASSIGRTGVGTGELFF. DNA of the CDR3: TGTGCCAGCAGCATTGGGAGGACAGGGGTCGGCACCGGGGAGCTGTTTTTT. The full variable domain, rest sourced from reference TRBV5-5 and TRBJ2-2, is DAGVTQSPTHLIKTRGQQVTLRCSPISGHKSVSWYQQVLGQGPQFIFQYYEKEERGRGNFPDRFSARQFPNYSSELNVNALLLGDSALYLCASSIGRTGVGTGELFFGEGSRLTVL.

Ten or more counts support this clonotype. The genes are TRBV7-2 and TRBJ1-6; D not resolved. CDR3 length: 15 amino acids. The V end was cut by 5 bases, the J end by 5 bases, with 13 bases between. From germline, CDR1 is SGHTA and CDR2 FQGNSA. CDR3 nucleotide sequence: TGTGCCAGCAGCGCCCAGCCCGGGGATAATTCACCCCTCCACTTT. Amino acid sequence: CASSAQPGDNSPLHF.

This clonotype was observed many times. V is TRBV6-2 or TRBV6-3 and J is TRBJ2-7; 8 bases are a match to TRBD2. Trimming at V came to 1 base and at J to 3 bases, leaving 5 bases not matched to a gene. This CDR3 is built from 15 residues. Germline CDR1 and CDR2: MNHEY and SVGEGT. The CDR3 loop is CASSYWGTSYYEQYF. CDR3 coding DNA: TGTGCCAGCAGTTACTGGGGGACTAGTTACTACGAGCAGTACTTC.

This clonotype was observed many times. The CDR3 loop is CASSSRGQGYTF. As DNA, the CDR3 is TGTGCCAGCAGTTCGCGGGGGCAAGGCTACACCTTC. The chain has TRBV28 and TRBJ1-2; D is possibly TRBD1 (6 bases). In germline, CDR1 is MDHEN, CDR2 SYDVKM. The CDR3 covers 12 residues. Trimming took off 4 bases at V and 8 bases at J, with 11 bases between the two ends.

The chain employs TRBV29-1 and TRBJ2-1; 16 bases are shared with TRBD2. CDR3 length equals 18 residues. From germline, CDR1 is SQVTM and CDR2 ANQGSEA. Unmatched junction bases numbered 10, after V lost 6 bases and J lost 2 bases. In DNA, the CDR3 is TGCAGCGTCTGTTTGATCGGGACTAGCGGGAGGGCCTACAATGAGCAGTTCTTC. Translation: CSVCLIGTSGRAYNEQFF.

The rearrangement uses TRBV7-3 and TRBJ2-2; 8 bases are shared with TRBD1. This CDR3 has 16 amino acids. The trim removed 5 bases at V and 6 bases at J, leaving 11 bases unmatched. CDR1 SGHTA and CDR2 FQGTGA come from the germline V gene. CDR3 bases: TGTGCCAGCAGCCGCGCGGCAGGGGGCGAATCCGGGGAGCTGTTTTTT. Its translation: CASSRAAGGESGELFF. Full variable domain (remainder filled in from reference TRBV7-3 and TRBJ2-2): GAGVSQTPSNKVTEKGKYVELRCDPISGHTALYWYRQSLGQGPEFLIYFQGTGAADDSGLPNDRFFAVRPEGSVSTLKIQRTERGDSAVYLCASSRAAGGESGELFFGEGSRLTVL.

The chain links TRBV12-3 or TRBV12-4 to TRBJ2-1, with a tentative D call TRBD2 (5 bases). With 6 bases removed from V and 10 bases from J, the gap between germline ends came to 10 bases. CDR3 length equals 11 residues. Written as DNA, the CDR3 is TGTGCCAGCAGAAGGACTGGAGAGCAGTTCTTC. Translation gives CASRRTGEQFF.

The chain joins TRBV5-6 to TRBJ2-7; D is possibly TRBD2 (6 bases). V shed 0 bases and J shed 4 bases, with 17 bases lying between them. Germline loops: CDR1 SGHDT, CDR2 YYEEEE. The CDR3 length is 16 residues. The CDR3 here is CASSLVPGLRRYEQYF. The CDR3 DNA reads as TGTGCCAGCAGCTTGGTACCGGGACTGCGCCGTTACGAGCAGTACTTC.

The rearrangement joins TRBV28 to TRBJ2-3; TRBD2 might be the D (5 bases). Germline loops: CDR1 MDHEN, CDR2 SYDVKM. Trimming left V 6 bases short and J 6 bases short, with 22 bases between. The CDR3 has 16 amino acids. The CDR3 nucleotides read TGTGCCAGCAGCTATGCCTCTAGCCCGATCTTGGATACGCAGTATTTT. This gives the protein CASSYASSPILDTQYF.

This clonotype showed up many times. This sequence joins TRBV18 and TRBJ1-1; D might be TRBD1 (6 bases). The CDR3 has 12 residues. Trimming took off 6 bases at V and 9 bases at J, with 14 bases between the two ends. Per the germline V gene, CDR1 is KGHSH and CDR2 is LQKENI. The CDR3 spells CASSQRGDKAFF. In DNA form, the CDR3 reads TGTGCCAGCTCTCAAAGGGGGGACAAAGCTTTCTTT.

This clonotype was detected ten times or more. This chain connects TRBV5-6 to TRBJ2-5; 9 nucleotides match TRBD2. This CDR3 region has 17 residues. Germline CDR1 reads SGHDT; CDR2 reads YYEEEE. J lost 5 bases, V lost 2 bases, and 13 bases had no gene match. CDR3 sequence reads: CASSFTPLTSGGETQYF. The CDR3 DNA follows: TGTGCCAGCAGCTTTACCCCGTTGACTAGCGGCGGGGAGACCCAGTACTTC.

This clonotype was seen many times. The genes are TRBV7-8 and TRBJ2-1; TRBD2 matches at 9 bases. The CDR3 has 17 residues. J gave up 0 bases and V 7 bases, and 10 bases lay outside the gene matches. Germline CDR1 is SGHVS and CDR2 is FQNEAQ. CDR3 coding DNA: TGTGCCAGCAACGGGCCTGGAGCGGGGGGCTCCTACAATGAGCAGTTCTTC. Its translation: CASNGPGAGGSYNEQFF.

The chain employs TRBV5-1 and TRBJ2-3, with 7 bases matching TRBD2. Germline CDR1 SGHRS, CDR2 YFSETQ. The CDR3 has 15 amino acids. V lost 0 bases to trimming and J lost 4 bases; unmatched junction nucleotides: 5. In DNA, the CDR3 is TGCGCCAGCAGCTTGGAAGTACGGGGGGCAGATACGCAGTATTTT. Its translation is CASSLEVRGADTQYF.

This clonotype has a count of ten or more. The CDR3 loop reads CSATERTEAFF. Written as DNA, the CDR3 is TGCAGTGCTACAGAGAGGACTGAAGCTTTCTTT. This chain uses TRBV20-1 with TRBJ1-1; D gene uncertain. With 4 bases removed from V and 5 bases from J, the gap between germline ends came to 8 bases. The germline gives CDR1 DFQATT, CDR2 SNEGSKA (reference sequence). The CDR3 sequence is 11 residues long.